Following are 8 T cell receptor beta chains from one sample sequenced in a study of T cells in Graves' hyperthyroidism and ophthalmopathy. The investigators amplified TCR beta CDR3 regions from RNA transcripts. RT-PCR in the first round (using the HTBI primer set) targeted the TCR CDR3. One entry per CDR3 protein results from TCRdb running MiXCR on the multiplex PCR reads. Found here are some 600,000 distinct CDR3 sequences, around 42% of them singletons; the top ten hold roughly 8.2%. The sequenced material came from peripheral blood or thyroid tissue (not recorded which). The origin of the receptors is a woman aged 18-29 years with Graves' hyperthyroidism.

This clonotype has a count of ten or more. J is TRBJ1-1 and V is TRBV7-9; no definite D call. The CDR3 loop spans 14 amino acids. The germline CDR1 and CDR2 sequences are SEHNR and FQNEAQ (reference sequence). Trimming pared 3 bases from V and 1 base from J, leaving 9 bases between. CDR3 in DNA: TGTGCCAGCAGCTTGCTGACACAGAACACTGAAGCTTTCTTT. Protein sequence: CASSLLTQNTEAFF.

This clonotype occurred a few times. The rearrangement uses TRBV7-2 and TRBJ1-6; the D gene is possibly TRBD1 (5 bases). The CDR3 is 17 amino acids. The V and J ends lost 3 bases and 10 bases respectively, with 22 bases between them. The germline V gene has CDR1 SGHTA and CDR2 FQGNSA. CDR3 in DNA: TGTGCCAGCAGCTTGGGGACCTCAGCCGGGATCAAATCACCCCTCCACTTT. It is translated as CASSLGTSAGIKSPLHF.

The rearrangement uses TRBV2 and TRBJ2-3, with TRBD2 matching over 10 bases. Losses at the gene ends were 8 bases for V and 2 bases for J; bases not matched to a gene: 4. The CDR3 contains 14 residues. From germline, CDR1 is SNHLY and CDR2 FYNNEI. The CDR3 DNA reads TGTGCCAGCGCCGGGACTAGCGACACAGATACGCAGTATTTT. It encodes CASAGTSDTDTQYF. The full variable domain, in which reference TRBV2 and TRBJ2-3 provide the parts outside the CDR3, is EPEVTQTPSHQVTQMGQEVILRCVPISNHLYFYWYRQILGQKVEFLVSFYNNEISEKSEIFDDQFSVERPDGSNFTLKIRSTKLEDSAMYFCASAGTSDTDTQYFGPGTRLTVL.

The gene calls are TRBV20-1 and TRBJ2-5, with D unresolved. The CDR3 covers 11 residues. The V gene's germline CDR1 is DFQATT and CDR2 SNEGSKA (reference sequence). V was clipped by 6 bases and J by 5 bases, with 10 bases between them. CDR3 residues: CSALESETQYF. CDR3 DNA: TGCAGTGCCCTAGAGTCGGAGACCCAGTACTTC.

Points on this clonotype: A much larger clone is a single base away; this may be a read error. The chain carries TRBV7-3 and TRBJ1-6, with 8 positions matching TRBD1. This CDR3 contains 14 residues. CDR1 SGHTA and CDR2 FQGTGA come from the germline V gene. CDR3 nucleotide sequence: TGTGCCAGCAGCCTAACAGGGGGACGTTCACCCCTCCACTTT. This codes for CASSLTGGRSPLHF. The full variable domain, in which reference TRBV7-3 and TRBJ1-6 provide the parts outside the CDR3, is GAGVSQTPSNKVTEKGKYVELRCDPISGHTALYWYRQSLGQGPEFLIYFQGTGAADDSGLPNDRFFAVRPEGSVSTLKIQRTERGDSAVYLCASSLTGGRSPLHFGNGTRLTVT.

This clonotype was recorded a few times. The genes are TRBV7-3 and TRBJ2-5, with 8 bases fitting TRBD2. After removal of 1 base from V and 5 bases from J, the junction contained 6 bases not matched to a gene. In germline, CDR1 is SGHTA, CDR2 FQGTGA. The CDR3 is 15 amino acids. As DNA, the CDR3 is TGTGCCAGCAGCTTAAACGGCGGGAGGAGGGAGACCCAGTACTTC. Translated: CASSLNGGRRETQYF.

The J gene is TRBJ2-2, the V gene TRBV19; a possible D gene is TRBD2 (5 bases). The CDR3 has 15 residues. The V gene's germline CDR1 is LNHDA and CDR2 SQIVND (reference sequence). Trimming took off 3 bases at V and 3 bases at J, with 11 bases between the two ends. The CDR3 is CASSIGGSHTGELFF. CDR3 sequence (DNA): TGTGCCAGTAGTATTGGTGGGAGCCACACCGGGGAGCTGTTTTTT.

The chain joins TRBV25-1 to TRBJ1-2; 7 bases map to TRBD1. The germline CDR1 and CDR2 sequences are MGHDK and SYGVNS. The CDR3 sequence is 19 residues long. Trimming took 6 bases from V and 3 from J; bases not matched to a gene: 22. The CDR3 loop reads CASRSRYGAENRGDYGYTF. The CDR3 coding sequence is TGTGCCAGCAGGTCAAGATACGGGGCCGAAAACAGGGGTGACTATGGCTACACCTTC.